This record looks at one T cell receptor beta chain sequence and its context. Antigen: not known. The PCR contained 60 Vbeta and 13 Jbeta primers. The method was immunoSEQ multiplex PCR; TCRdb's version includes in-frame clones alone and lacks a portion of them. This table holds 200,000 to 250,000 clones, 78% found once. These data belong to a study of cytomegalovirus exposure and HLA in healthy donors. General study results and limits: In a later analysis, TCR beta V- and J-gene trimming was associated with a missense DCLRE1C variant. With DRB1 most and HLA-C fewest, TCR association rates differed between HLA loci in a later analysis.

This CDR3 is 15 amino acids long. CDR1 and CDR2 (germline): SGHNT, YENEEA. The junction had 6 bases not matched to a gene; V was cut back by 5 bases and J by 3 bases. The sample was PBMCs. The rearrangement joins TRBV11-3 to TRBJ2-1; 8 bases are shared with TRBD1. This sequence originates from a boy younger than 18 in good health and CMV-seronegative. This chain's CDR3 is CASSKRQGFYNEQFF. The CDR3 region has the DNA TGTGCCAGCAGCAAAAGACAGGGGTTCTACAATGAGCAGTTCTTC.